This T cell receptor (beta chain) was identified in a study of control samples from healthy donors and cancer patients. Trimming removed 4 bases from V and 6 bases from J; junction bases left unmatched: 6. Germline V CDR1 and CDR2: SNHLY, FYNNEI. The CDR3 is 13 residues long. The assay was immunoSEQ multiplex PCR, and TCRdb's table has in-frame clones only and misses some. The sample yields about 98,000 clones, around 80% seen once. This clone was detected a few times. Material for sequencing was blood. The rearrangement uses TRBV2 and TRBJ2-7, with 7 bases lining up with TRBD1. This sequence originates from a man between 60 and 70 years old in good health. The CDR3 nucleotides read TGTGCCAGCAGTGGACAGGGTTCCGGCGAGCAGTACTTC. This codes for CASSGQGSGEQYF.